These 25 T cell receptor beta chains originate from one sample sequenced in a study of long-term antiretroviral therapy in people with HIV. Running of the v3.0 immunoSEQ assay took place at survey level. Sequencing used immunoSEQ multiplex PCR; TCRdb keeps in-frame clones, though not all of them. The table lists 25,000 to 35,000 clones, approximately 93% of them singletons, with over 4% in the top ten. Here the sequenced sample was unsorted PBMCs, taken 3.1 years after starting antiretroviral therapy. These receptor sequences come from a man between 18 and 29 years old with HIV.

CDR3 coding DNA: TGTGCCAGTAGTATATTGGGAGAGGTCGGGACCCAGTACTTC. This encodes CASSILGEVGTQYF. V and J are TRBV19 and TRBJ2-5, with D tentatively TRBD2 (5 bases). This CDR3 comprises 14 residues. The V and J ends lost 2 bases and 7 bases respectively, with 14 bases between them. Germline assignment: CDR1 LNHDA and CDR2 SQIVND (reference sequence).

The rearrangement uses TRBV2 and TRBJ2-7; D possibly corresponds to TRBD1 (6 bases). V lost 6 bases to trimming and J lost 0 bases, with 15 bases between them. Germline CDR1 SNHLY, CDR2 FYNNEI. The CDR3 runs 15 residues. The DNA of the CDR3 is TGTGCCAGCAGGTACAGGGAAGGGACCTCCTACGAGCAGTACTTC. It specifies CASRYREGTSYEQYF.

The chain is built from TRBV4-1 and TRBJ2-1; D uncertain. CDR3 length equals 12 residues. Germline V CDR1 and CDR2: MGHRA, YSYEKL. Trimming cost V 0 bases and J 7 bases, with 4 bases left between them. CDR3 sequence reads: CASSQELNEQFF. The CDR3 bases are TGCGCCAGCAGCCAAGAGCTAAATGAGCAGTTCTTC.

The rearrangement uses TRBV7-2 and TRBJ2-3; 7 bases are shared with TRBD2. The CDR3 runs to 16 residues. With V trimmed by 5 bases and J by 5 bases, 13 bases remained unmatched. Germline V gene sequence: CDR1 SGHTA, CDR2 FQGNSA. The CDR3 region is CASSPQLRERGDTQYF. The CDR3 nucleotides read TGTGCCAGCAGCCCTCAGTTGCGGGAGAGGGGAGATACGCAGTATTTT. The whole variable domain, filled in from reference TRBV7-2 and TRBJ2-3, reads GAGVSQSPSNKVTEKGKDVELRCDPISGHTALYWYRQSLGQGLEFLIYFQGNSAPDKSGLPSDRFSAERTGGSVSTLTIQRTQQEDSAVYLCASSPQLRERGDTQYFGPGTRLTVL.

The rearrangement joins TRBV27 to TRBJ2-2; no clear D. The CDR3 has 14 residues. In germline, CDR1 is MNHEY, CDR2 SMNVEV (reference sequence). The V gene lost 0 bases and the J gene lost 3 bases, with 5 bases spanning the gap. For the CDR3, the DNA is TGTGCCAGCAGTTTATCTCACTACACCGGGGAGCTGTTTTTT. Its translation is CASSLSHYTGELFF.

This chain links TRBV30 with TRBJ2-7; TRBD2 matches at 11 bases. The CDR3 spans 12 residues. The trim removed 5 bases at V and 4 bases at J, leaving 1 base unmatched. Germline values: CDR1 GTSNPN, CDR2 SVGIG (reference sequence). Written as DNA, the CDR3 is TGTGCCTGGGGGACTAGCGGATACGAGCAGTACTTC. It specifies CAWGTSGYEQYF.

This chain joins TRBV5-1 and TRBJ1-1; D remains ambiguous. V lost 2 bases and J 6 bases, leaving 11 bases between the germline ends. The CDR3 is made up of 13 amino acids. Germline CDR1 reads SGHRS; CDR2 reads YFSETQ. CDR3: CASSFAGGSEAFF. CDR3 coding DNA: TGCGCCAGCAGCTTTGCTGGTGGTTCTGAAGCTTTCTTT.

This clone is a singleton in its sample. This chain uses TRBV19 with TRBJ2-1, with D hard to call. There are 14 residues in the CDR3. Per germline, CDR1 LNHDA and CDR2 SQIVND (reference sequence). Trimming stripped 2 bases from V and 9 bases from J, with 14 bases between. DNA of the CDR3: TGTGCCAGTAGTATATGGGGAAAATCTAGTGAGCAGTTCTTC. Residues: CASSIWGKSSEQFF.

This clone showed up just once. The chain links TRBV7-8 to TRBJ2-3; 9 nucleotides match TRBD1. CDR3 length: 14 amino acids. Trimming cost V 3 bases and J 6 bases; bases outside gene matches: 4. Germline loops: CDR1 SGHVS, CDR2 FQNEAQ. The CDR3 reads CASSFGQGWDTQYF. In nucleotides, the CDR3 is TGTGCCAGCAGCTTTGGACAGGGGTGGGATACGCAGTATTTT.

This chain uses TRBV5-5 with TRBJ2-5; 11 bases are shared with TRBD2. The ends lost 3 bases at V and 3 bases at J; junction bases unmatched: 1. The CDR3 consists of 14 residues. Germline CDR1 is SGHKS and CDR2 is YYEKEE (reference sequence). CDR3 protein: CASSWGLAEETQYF. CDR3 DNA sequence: TGTGCCAGCAGCTGGGGACTAGCGGAAGAGACCCAGTACTTC.

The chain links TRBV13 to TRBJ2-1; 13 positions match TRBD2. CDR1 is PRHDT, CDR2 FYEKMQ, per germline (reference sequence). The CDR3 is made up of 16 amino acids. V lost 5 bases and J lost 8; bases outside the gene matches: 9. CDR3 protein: CASSPSGTSGVDEQFF. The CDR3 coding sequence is TGTGCCAGCAGCCCTTCGGGGACTAGCGGGGTGGATGAGCAGTTCTTC.

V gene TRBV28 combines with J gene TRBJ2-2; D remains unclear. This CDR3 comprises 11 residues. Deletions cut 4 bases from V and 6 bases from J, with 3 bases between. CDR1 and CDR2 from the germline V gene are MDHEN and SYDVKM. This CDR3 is CASSYPGELFF. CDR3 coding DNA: TGTGCCAGCAGTTACCCCGGGGAGCTGTTTTTT.

The CDR3 coding sequence is TGTGCCATCAGTGAGTCGAAATCCAGGGGAAATTCACCCCTCCACTTT. Translation: CAISESKSRGNSPLHF. The rearrangement uses TRBV10-3 and TRBJ1-6, with D perhaps matching TRBD1 (6 bases). Germline-derived CDR1 and CDR2 are ENHRY and SYGVKD. Trimming took 0 bases from V and 7 from J, leaving 13 bases between them. The CDR3 runs 16 residues.

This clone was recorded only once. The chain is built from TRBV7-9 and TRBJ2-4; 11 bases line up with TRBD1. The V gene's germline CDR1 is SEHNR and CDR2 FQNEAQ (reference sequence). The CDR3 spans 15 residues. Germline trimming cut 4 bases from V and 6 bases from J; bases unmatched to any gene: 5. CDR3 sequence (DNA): TGTGCCAGCAGCTCGTCCGGGACAGGGGGAAACATTCAGTACTTC. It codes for CASSSSGTGGNIQYF.

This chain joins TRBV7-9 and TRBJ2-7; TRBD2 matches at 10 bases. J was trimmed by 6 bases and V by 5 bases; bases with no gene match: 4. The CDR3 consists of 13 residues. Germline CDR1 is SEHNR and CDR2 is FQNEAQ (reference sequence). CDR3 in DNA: TGTGCCAGCAGCCCTAGCGGGAGTCGCGAGCAGTACTTC. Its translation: CASSPSGSREQYF.

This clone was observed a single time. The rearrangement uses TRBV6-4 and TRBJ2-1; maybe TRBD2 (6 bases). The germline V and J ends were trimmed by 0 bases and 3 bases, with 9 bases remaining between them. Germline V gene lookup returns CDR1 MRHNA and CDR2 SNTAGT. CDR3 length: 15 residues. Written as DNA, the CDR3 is TGTGCCAGCAGTGACTCCCGGGGGAGCTACAATGAGCAGTTCTTC. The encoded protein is CASSDSRGSYNEQFF.

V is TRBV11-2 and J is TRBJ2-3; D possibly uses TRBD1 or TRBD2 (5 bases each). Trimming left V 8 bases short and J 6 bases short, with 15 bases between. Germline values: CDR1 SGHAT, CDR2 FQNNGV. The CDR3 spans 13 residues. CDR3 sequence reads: CASSGPWGDTQYF. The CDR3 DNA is TGTGCCAGCTCGGGACCATGGGGGGATACGCAGTATTTT.

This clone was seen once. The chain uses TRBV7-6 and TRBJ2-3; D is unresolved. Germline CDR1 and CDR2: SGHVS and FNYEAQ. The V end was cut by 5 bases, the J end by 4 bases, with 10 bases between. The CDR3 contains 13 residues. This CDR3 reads CASSRLRADTQYF. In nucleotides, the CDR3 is TGTGCCAGCAGCCGCCTTAGGGCAGATACGCAGTATTTT.

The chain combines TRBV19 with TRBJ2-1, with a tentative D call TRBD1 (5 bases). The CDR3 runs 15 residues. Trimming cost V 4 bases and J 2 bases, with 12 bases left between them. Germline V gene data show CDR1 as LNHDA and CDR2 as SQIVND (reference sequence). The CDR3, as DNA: TGTGCCAGTAGTAAGACAGCCTCACCCTACAATGAGCAGTTCTTC. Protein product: CASSKTASPYNEQFF.

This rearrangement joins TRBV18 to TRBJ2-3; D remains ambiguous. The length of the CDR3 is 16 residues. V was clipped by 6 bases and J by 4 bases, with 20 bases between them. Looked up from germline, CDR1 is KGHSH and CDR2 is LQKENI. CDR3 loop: CASSLTPIVNPDTQYF. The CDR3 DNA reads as TGTGCCAGCTCTCTGACCCCAATAGTCAATCCAGATACGCAGTATTTT.

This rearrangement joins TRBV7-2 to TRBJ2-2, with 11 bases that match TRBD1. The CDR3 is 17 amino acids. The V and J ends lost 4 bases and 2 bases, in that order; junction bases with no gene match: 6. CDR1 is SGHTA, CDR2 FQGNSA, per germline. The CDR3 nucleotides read TGTGCCAGCAGCTCACGGACAGGGGGCCTAAACACCGGGGAGCTGTTTTTT. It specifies CASSSRTGGLNTGELFF.

CDR3 coding DNA: TGTGCCAGCAGCTTAGCGCGTTCGGGGGGTAGAAGGAACACTGAAGCTTTCTTT. It yields the protein CASSLARSGGRRNTEAFF. This chain uses TRBV7-8 with TRBJ1-1; possibly TRBD1 for D (5 bases). The V gene's germline CDR1 is SGHVS and CDR2 FQNEAQ. The CDR3 is made up of 18 amino acids. V lost 0 bases and J lost 1, with 18 bases in between.

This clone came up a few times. The CDR3 DNA reads TGTGCCAGCAAGGTTGAGGCTGGCTACACCTTC. Translated, it gives CASKVEAGYTF. V usage is TRBV2 and J usage is TRBJ1-2; D call uncertain. Germline CDR1 reads SNHLY; CDR2 reads FYNNEI. V was cut by 7 bases and J by 7 bases, with 10 bases left in between. This CDR3 is 11 amino acids long.

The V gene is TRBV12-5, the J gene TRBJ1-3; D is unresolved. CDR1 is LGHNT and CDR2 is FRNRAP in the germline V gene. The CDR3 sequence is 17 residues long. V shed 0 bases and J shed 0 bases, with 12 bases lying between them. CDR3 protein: CASGLVPRAVSGNTIYF. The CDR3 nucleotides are TGTGCTAGTGGTTTGGTGCCGCGGGCCGTCTCTGGAAACACCATATATTTT.

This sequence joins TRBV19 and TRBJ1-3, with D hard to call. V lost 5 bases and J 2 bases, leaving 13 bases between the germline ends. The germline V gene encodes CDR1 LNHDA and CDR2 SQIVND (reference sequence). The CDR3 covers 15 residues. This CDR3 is CASSSWAVPGNTIYF. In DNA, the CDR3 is TGTGCCAGTAGTTCCTGGGCCGTACCTGGAAACACCATATATTTT. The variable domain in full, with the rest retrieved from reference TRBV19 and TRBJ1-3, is DGGITQSPKYLFRKEGQNVTLSCEQNLNHDAMYWYRQDPGQGLRLIYYSQIVNDFQKGDIAEGYSVSREKKESFPLTVTSAQKNPTAFYLCASSSWAVPGNTIYFGEGSWLTVV.